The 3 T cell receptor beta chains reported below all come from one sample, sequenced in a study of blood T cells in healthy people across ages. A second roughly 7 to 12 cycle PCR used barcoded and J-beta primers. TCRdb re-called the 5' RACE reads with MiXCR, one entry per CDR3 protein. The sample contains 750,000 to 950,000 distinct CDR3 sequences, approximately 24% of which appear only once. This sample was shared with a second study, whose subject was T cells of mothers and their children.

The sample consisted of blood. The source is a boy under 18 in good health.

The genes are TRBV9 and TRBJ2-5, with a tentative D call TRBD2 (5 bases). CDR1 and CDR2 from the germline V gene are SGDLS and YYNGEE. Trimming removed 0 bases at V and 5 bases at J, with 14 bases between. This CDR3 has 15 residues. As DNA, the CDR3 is TGTGCCAGCAGCGTAGGCCTAGGAGGTCAGGAGACCCAGTACTTC. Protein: CASSVGLGGQETQYF. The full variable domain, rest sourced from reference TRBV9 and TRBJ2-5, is DSGVTQTPKHLITATGQRVTLRCSPRSGDLSVYWYQQSLDQGLQFLIQYYNGEERAKGNILERFSAQQFPDLHSELNLSSLELGDSALYFCASSVGLGGQETQYFGPGTRLLVL.

The chain's CDR3 is CASSERAESNEKLFF. The CDR3 nucleotides are TGTGCCAGCAGTGAAAGGGCAGAATCTAATGAAAAACTGTTTTTT. This sequence joins TRBV2 and TRBJ1-4; D gene ambiguous. Deletions cut 2 bases from V and 3 bases from J, with 10 bases between. Germline V gene data show CDR1 as SNHLY and CDR2 as FYNNEI. This CDR3 spans 15 amino acids.

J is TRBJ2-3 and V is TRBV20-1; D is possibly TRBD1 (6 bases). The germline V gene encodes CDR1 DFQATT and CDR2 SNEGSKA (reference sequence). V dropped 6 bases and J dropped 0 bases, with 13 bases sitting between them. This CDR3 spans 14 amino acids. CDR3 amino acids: CSAKDRPSTDTQYF. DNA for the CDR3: TGCAGTGCCAAGGACAGACCGAGCACAGATACGCAGTATTTT.